This entry is about one T cell receptor (beta chain). This clonotype was counted only a few times. It lacks a known antigen. No per-base quality is available; no much larger clone lies one base away. The data originate from a study of T-cell reconstitution after alpha-beta-depleted transplantation in children (dated by TCRdb to 2016 to 2017). Looking at the study overall: T-cell immune reconstitution after TCRalphabeta/CD19-depleted allogeneic hematopoietic cell transplantation in children was quantitatively tracked in the study by means of TCR repertoire profiling. What the study reported, not specific to this receptor: Apparently early alphabetaT-cell count recovery about two months after transplant reportedly relied on only several hundred rapidly expanded clones derived from non-depleted graft cells. The frequencies of hyperexpanded clones fell over the following months, and after one year, T-cell counts and TCRbeta diversity were mostly attributed to newly produced T cells. In some patients, high TCRbeta diversity at day 60 was attributed to recipient T cells and intrathymic progenitors that had survived conditioning.

The protocol used for the library was PCR. The sample was run on an Illumina HiSeq 2500. Molecular barcoding was employed in the preparation of TCR libraries, with unique molecular identifiers being used to normalize TCRbeta repertoire quantification. TCRdb ran its own pipeline on the public reads, namely fastp trimming at Q25 and MiXCR clone calling, and kept in-frame beta chains. Each entry merges the rows of one CDR3 protein and shows their most common DNA and genes. In this sample the table shows roughly 670,000 distinct CDR3 sequences, about 12% of which occur a single time. Jointly, the top ten make up 0.79% of the sample. Per the germline V gene, SGHVS is the CDR1 and FNYEAQ is the CDR2. The CDR3 starts with the cysteine, ends with the phenylalanine, and has 15 residues. Just the 45-base CDR3 DNA is kept, in frame starting at base 1. Cut back by 5 bases and 8 bases, the V and J ends lie 19 bases apart.

The treatment or condition label of this sample denotes: allogeneic hematopoietic cell transplantation with graft depleted of TCRalphabeta T cells and CD19 B cells. Transplant recipients were children who received TCRalphabeta/CD19-depleted allogeneic hematopoietic cell grafts. This sequence was found in a girl aged 2 to 9 with congenital amegakaryocytic thrombocytopenia, due to receive a stem cell transplant. This chain is built from TRBV7-6 and TRBJ2-1, and perhaps TRBD2 as D gene, on 6 matching bases. This specimen was PBMCs, taken before TCRalphabeta/CD19-depleted stem cell transplant. The encoded CDR3 is CASSLLFGGSDEQFF. The DNA sequence follows: TGTGCCAGCAGCCTACTCTTCGGAGGGTCGGATGAGCAGTTCTTC. The full variable domain, with segments outside the CDR3 supplied by the reference TRBV7-6 and TRBJ2-1 proteins, appears as GAGVSQSPRYKVTKRGQDVALRCDPISGHVSLYWYRQALGQGPEFLTYFNYEAQQDKSGLPNDRFSAERPEGSISTLTIQRTEQRDSAMYRCASSLLFGGSDEQFFGPGTRLTVL.